These 12 T cell receptor beta chains were sequenced from one sample in a study of T-cell reconstitution after alpha-beta-depleted transplantation in children. It was with unique molecular identifiers that the TCRbeta library was prepared. TCRdb reprocessed the PCR reads with MiXCR, giving one entry per CDR3 protein. The sample contains approximately 350,000 distinct CDR3 sequences, 10% to 15% of which appear only once. The specimen comprised PBMCs, sampled from the stem cell graft. The receptors originated from a human donor who donated a stem cell graft to a child with Fanconi anemia.

CDR3 DNA: TGTGCCACCAGCAGAGATAAACGGCCGTGGCTAGCGGTATCCTACGAGCAGTACTTC. Its protein is CATSRDKRPWLAVSYEQYF. J is TRBJ2-7 and V is TRBV15; TRBD2 matches 7 bases. With V trimmed by 0 bases and J by 1 base, 15 bases remained unmatched. The CDR3 length is 19 residues. Germline assignment: CDR1 LNHNV and CDR2 YYDKDF (reference sequence). Based on the CDR3 plus reference TRBV15 and TRBJ2-7, the full variable domain is DAMVIQNPRYQVTQFGKPVTLSCSQTLNHNVMYWYQQKSSQAPKLLFHYYDKDFNNEADTPDNFQSRRPNTSFCFLDIRSPGLGDTAMYLCATSRDKRPWLAVSYEQYFGPGTRLTVT.

The chain employs TRBV4-2 and TRBJ2-1; TRBD2 agrees at 9 bases. Germline values: CDR1 LGHNA, CDR2 YNFKEQ. The CDR3 totals 15 residues. V dropped 0 bases and J dropped 4; count of bases not matched to a gene: 1. The CDR3 DNA follows: TGTGCCAGCAGCCAAGATAGCGGGGGTTACAATGAGCAGTTCTTC. Its translation: CASSQDSGGYNEQFF.

Only a few counts were recorded for this clonotype. The chain carries TRBV29-1 and TRBJ2-3; no reliable D call. This CDR3 is built from 11 residues. Germline V CDR1 and CDR2: SQVTM, ANQGSEA. V was clipped by 6 bases and J by 2 bases, with 6 bases between them. CDR3 bases: TGCAGCGTCAGGACCACAGATACGCAGTATTTT. Translating gives CSVRTTDTQYF.

This clonotype was recorded many times. The chain uses TRBV5-1 and TRBJ2-2; the D is unclear. Trimming left V 1 base short and J 7 bases short, with 8 bases between. Germline V gene data show CDR1 as SGHRS and CDR2 as YFSETQ. The CDR3 is 13 residues long. The CDR3 reads CASSLKGDGELFF. CDR3 DNA sequence: TGCGCCAGCAGCTTGAAGGGTGACGGGGAGCTGTTTTTT.

The table lists this clonotype with many counts. V usage is TRBV4-3 and J usage is TRBJ1-2, with TRBD1 identical over 9 bases. Germline CDR1 reads LGHNA; CDR2 reads YSLEER. Trimming at V came to 0 bases and at J to 6 bases, leaving 8 bases not matched to a gene. This CDR3 is built from 16 residues. Written as DNA, the CDR3 is TGCGCCAGCAGCCAAGAATTGGACAGGGGTTACGATGGCTACACCTTC. Translation gives CASSQELDRGYDGYTF.

This clonotype was counted ten times or more. The chain joins TRBV12-3 or TRBV12-4 to TRBJ2-2; the match to TRBD2 covers 9 bases. Unmatched junction bases numbered 2, after V lost 2 bases and J lost 1 base. The length of the CDR3 is 16 residues. This CDR3 reads CASSLPAGGNTGELFF. CDR3 nucleotide sequence: TGTGCCAGCAGTTTACCAGCGGGGGGGAACACCGGGGAGCTGTTTTTT.

The V gene is TRBV29-1, the J gene TRBJ1-2; a weak D match, TRBD1 (5 bases). Between the trimmed V and J ends, which lost 6 bases and 6 bases, there was a span of 17 bases. There are 13 residues in the CDR3. Germline V gives CDR1 SQVTM, CDR2 ANQGSEA. The CDR3 here is CSVAGGPPDGYTF. Written as DNA, the CDR3 is TGCAGCGTGGCGGGGGGACCTCCGGATGGCTACACCTTC.

V is TRBV7-9 and J is TRBJ2-2; the D gene is possibly TRBD2 (6 bases). CDR1 is SEHNR and CDR2 is FQNEAQ in the germline V gene (reference sequence). The CDR3 covers 17 residues. Trimming left V 6 bases short and J 0 bases short, with 17 bases between. The CDR3 is CASRPISGRTNTGELFF. The CDR3, as DNA: TGTGCCAGCAGGCCCATTAGCGGTCGCACGAACACCGGGGAGCTGTTTTTT.

This clonotype appeared many times. This chain joins TRBV7-8 and TRBJ2-7, with a weak D call TRBD1 (6 bases). The CDR3 sequence is 11 residues long. The ends were cut back, 8 bases at V and 5 bases at J, with 10 bases in the middle. CDR1 and CDR2 from the germline V gene are SGHVS and FQNEAQ. The CDR3 sequence is CASQQGNEQYF. The CDR3 DNA is TGTGCCAGCCAGCAGGGGAACGAGCAGTACTTC.

Ten or more counts support this clonotype. V and J are TRBV10-3 and TRBJ1-2, with D uncertain. The germline V gene has CDR1 ENHRY and CDR2 SYGVKD. V lost 2 bases and J lost 4, with 8 bases in between. The CDR3 runs 13 residues. CDR3: CAISEIDGYGYTF. In nucleotides, the CDR3 is TGTGCCATCAGTGAGATCGATGGCTATGGCTACACCTTC.

At least ten counts were recorded for this clonotype. The chain has TRBV15 and TRBJ1-5; D might be TRBD1 (5 bases). Germline V gene sequence: CDR1 LNHNV, CDR2 YYDKDF (reference sequence). This CDR3 is 12 amino acids long. V lost 5 bases and J 5 bases, leaving 7 bases between the germline ends. The CDR3 region is CATSEGYQPQHF. As DNA, the CDR3 is TGTGCCACCAGCGAGGGGTATCAGCCCCAGCATTTT.

This clonotype was seen ten or more times. This chain joins TRBV5-1 and TRBJ1-3; 7 nucleotides match TRBD1. This CDR3 spans 14 amino acids. Germline V gene data show CDR1 as SGHRS and CDR2 as YFSETQ. The J segment lost 0 bases and the V segment lost 4 bases, leaving 1 base of the junction unmatched. The CDR3 DNA sequence: TGCGCCAGCAGCGGGACAGACTCTGGAAACACCATATATTTT. Its translation: CASSGTDSGNTIYF.